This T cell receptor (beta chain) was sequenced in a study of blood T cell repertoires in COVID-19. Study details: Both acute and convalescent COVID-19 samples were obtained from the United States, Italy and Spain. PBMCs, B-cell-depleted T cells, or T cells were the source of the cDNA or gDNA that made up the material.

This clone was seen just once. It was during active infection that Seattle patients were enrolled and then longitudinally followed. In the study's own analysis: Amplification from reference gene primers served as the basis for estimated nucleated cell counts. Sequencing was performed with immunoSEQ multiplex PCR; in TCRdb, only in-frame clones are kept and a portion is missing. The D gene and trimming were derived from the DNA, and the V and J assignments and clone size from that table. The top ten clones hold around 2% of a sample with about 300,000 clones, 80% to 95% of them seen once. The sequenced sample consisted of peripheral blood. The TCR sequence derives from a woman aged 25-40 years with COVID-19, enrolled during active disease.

Here the CDR3 reads CASSLALNGGDIQYF. The CDR3 region has the DNA TGTGCCAGCAGCTTAGCTTTAAACGGGGGGGACATTCAGTACTTC. The rearrangement uses TRBV7-8 and TRBJ2-4; 8 bases are shared with TRBD2. Looked up from germline, CDR1 is SGHVS and CDR2 is FQNEAQ. With 0 bases clipped from V and 8 bases from J, the junction kept 6 bases outside the gene matches. CDR3 length: 15 amino acids. The full variable domain, in which reference TRBV7-8 and TRBJ2-4 provide the parts outside the CDR3, is GAGVSQSPRYKVAKRGQDVALRCDPISGHVSLFWYQQALGQGPEFLTYFQNEAQLDKSGLPSDRFFAERPEGSVSTLKIQRTQQEDSAVYLCASSLALNGGDIQYFGAGTRLSVL.